Listed here are 18 T cell receptor beta chains from one sample, sequenced in a study of T cells after yellow fever vaccination. TCRdb analysed the 5' RACE reads with MiXCR anew, one entry per CDR3 protein. Found here are some 500,000 distinct CDR3 sequences, approximately 12% of them singletons; the top ten hold about 14%. Sequencing was performed on PBMCs, taken on the day of the yellow fever booster vaccination. The receptors shown here come from a man aged 25-45 years who received the YFV17D yellow fever vaccine.

This clonotype was detected only a few times. The chain combines TRBV28 with TRBJ1-4; 7 bases align to TRBD1. The CDR3 sequence is 16 residues long. Germline lookup yields CDR1 MDHEN and CDR2 SYDVKM. Here the CDR3 reads CPHQGGVDPTNEKLFF. CDR3 bases: TGTCCACACCAGGGGGGAGTCGACCCGACTAATGAAAAACTGTTTTTT.

The chain combines TRBV4-3 with TRBJ2-1, with a tentative D call TRBD2 (7 bases). With 2 bases removed from V and 9 bases from J, the gap between germline ends came to 17 bases. Looked up from germline, CDR1 is LGHNA and CDR2 is YSLEER. CDR3 length: 15 amino acids. CDR3 nucleotides: TGCGCCAGCAGCCAATCACGCGGGGGCAATGGTGAGCAGTTCTTC. This codes for CASSQSRGGNGEQFF.

The chain has TRBV20-1 and TRBJ1-1, with 7 nucleotides matching TRBD1. The CDR3 contains 14 residues. V shed 3 bases, J shed 0 bases, and the junction held 4 bases outside the gene matches. Germline values: CDR1 DFQATT, CDR2 SNEGSKA (reference sequence). In nucleotides, the CDR3 is TGCAGTGCTAGGACAGGGTTAATGAACACTGAAGCTTTCTTT. Translation gives CSARTGLMNTEAFF.

This clonotype has a handful of counts. The J gene is TRBJ2-1, the V gene TRBV4-1, with TRBD2 as a possible D gene (6 bases). Per germline, CDR1 MGHRA and CDR2 YSYEKL. Trimming cost V 0 bases and J 2 bases, with 8 bases left between them. The CDR3 is 15 residues long. For the CDR3, the DNA is TGCGCCAGCAGCCAAGAAGGGGAGGCCTACAATGAGCAGTTCTTC. Translating gives CASSQEGEAYNEQFF.

CDR3 region: CASSFSGSILTDTQYF. In DNA, the CDR3 is TGTGCCAGCAGCTTTAGCGGGAGTATCCTCACAGATACGCAGTATTTT. The chain combines TRBV11-2 with TRBJ2-3; 9 bases align to TRBD2. With V trimmed by 3 bases and J by 2 bases, 6 bases remained unmatched. The CDR3 sequence is 16 residues long. CDR1 and CDR2 (germline): SGHAT, FQNNGV.

The rearrangement links TRBV11-2 to TRBJ1-1; D is ambiguous. From germline, CDR1 is SGHAT and CDR2 FQNNGV. The germline V and J ends were trimmed by 5 bases and 7 bases, with 14 bases remaining between them. The CDR3 has 13 residues. CDR3 in DNA: TGTGCCAGCAGCCTTACAGACACGGTTGAAGCTTTCTTT. Its translation: CASSLTDTVEAFF.

This clonotype was counted between two and nine times. This chain links TRBV18 with TRBJ1-1; 8 nucleotides line up with TRBD1. This CDR3 comprises 15 residues. Germline V gene sequence: CDR1 KGHSH, CDR2 LQKENI. V was clipped by 3 bases and J by 1 base; unmatched bases: 4. CDR3 region: CASSPRDRPNTEAFF. The DNA for the CDR3 is TGTGCCAGCTCACCGAGGGACAGGCCGAACACTGAAGCTTTCTTT.

The chain is built from TRBV5-1 and TRBJ2-2; possible D gene TRBD1, 5 bases. Germline assignment: CDR1 SGHRS and CDR2 YFSETQ. V was trimmed by 3 bases and J by 0 bases, leaving 9 bases between them. This CDR3 is 15 amino acids long. This CDR3 reads CASSSEGANTGELFF. The CDR3 bases are TGCGCCAGCAGCTCTGAAGGGGCGAACACCGGGGAGCTGTTTTTT. The whole variable domain, filled in from reference TRBV5-1 and TRBJ2-2, reads KAGVTQTPRYLIKTRGQQVTLSCSPISGHRSVSWYQQTPGQGLQFLFEYFSETQRNKGNFPGRFSGRQFSNSRSEMNVSTLELGDSALYLCASSSEGANTGELFFGEGSRLTVL.

The gene calls are TRBV4-3 and TRBJ2-1; 7 nucleotides align to TRBD2. There are 15 residues in the CDR3. V was clipped by 0 bases and J by 10 bases; unmatched bases: 9. Germline CDR1 is LGHNA and CDR2 is YSLEER. CDR3 sequence: CASSQDPSWRGEQFF. The CDR3 coding sequence is TGCGCCAGCAGCCAAGATCCGTCCTGGCGGGGGGAGCAGTTCTTC.

This clonotype was seen repeatedly, ten times or more. This chain connects TRBV5-6 to TRBJ2-5, with 9 bases identical to TRBD2. The CDR3 extends over 17 amino acids. The trim removed 3 bases at V and 5 bases at J, leaving 14 bases unmatched. CDR1 and CDR2 (germline): SGHDT, YYEEEE. In nucleotides, the CDR3 is TGTGCCAGCAGCTGGGGAGAAGTAGCGGGAGTTTGGGAGACCCAGTACTTC. It is translated as CASSWGEVAGVWETQYF.

The gene calls are TRBV7-9 and TRBJ2-7; TRBD2 matches 8 bases. There are 13 residues in the CDR3. Germline CDR1 and CDR2: SEHNR and FQNEAQ (reference sequence). Trimming at V came to 5 bases and at J to 12 bases, leaving 12 bases not matched to a gene. CDR3: CASSRSTGGFLYF. The CDR3 region has the DNA TGTGCCAGCAGCCGCTCAACGGGGGGGTTTTTGTACTTC.

J is TRBJ2-1 and V is TRBV3-1; TRBD2 is a possible D gene (6 bases). The V and J ends lost 0 bases and 4 bases respectively, with 7 bases between them. Germline CDR1 is LGHDT and CDR2 is YNNKEL (reference sequence). CDR3 size: 14 residues. In DNA form, the CDR3 reads TGTGCCAGCAGCCAAGAGGGGAGGTACAATGAGCAGTTCTTC. The encoded protein is CASSQEGRYNEQFF.

The rearrangement links TRBV7-9 to TRBJ1-6, with a weak D call TRBD1 (5 bases). The V end lost 1 base, the J end lost 7 bases, and 8 bases lay between the germline ends. The CDR3 contains 14 residues. Germline-derived CDR1 and CDR2 are SEHNR and FQNEAQ (reference sequence). The CDR3 DNA sequence: TGTGCCAGCAGCTTAGAGCCAGGGAATTCACCCCTCCACTTT. Amino acid sequence: CASSLEPGNSPLHF.

This clonotype was recorded only once. The genes are TRBV20-1 and TRBJ1-6; perhaps TRBD1 as D (6 bases). CDR1 and CDR2 (germline): DFQATT, SNEGSKA (reference sequence). CDR3 size: 12 residues. The CDR3 sequence is CAGRGTNSPLHF. DNA of the CDR3: TGCGCGGGAAGGGGGACAAATTCACCCCTCCACTTT.

The chain uses TRBV12-3 or TRBV12-4 and TRBJ2-7; 11 bases map to TRBD2. The CDR3 has 16 amino acids. The V and J ends lost 0 bases and 4 bases, in that order; junction bases with no gene match: 5. CDR3 bases: TGTGCCAGCAGTTTAGCATTCGGGACTAGCGGTTACGAGCAGTACTTC. Translating it yields CASSLAFGTSGYEQYF.

This clonotype was detected only a few times. This chain links TRBV6-5 with TRBJ1-5, with D unclear. V was clipped by 0 bases and J by 0 bases, with 6 bases between them. The CDR3 spans 15 residues. Germline CDR1 MNHEY, CDR2 SVGAGI. CDR3 protein: CASSYSVYSNQPQHF. DNA of the CDR3: TGTGCCAGCAGTTACTCGGTTTATAGCAATCAGCCCCAGCATTTT.

This clonotype was detected only a few times. This chain uses TRBV5-1 with TRBJ2-7; D remains unclear. Trimming took 4 bases from V and 2 from J, leaving 16 bases between them. CDR1 is SGHRS and CDR2 is YFSETQ in the germline V gene. CDR3 length: 15 amino acids. The CDR3 nucleotides read TGCGCCAGCAGCATCGGGCCGCTCACCGCCTACGAGCAGTACTTC. Protein sequence: CASSIGPLTAYEQYF.

This clonotype was observed a few times. The chain uses TRBV18 and TRBJ1-1; D unclear. From germline, CDR1 is KGHSH and CDR2 LQKENI. The CDR3 has 14 residues. Trimming took 6 bases from V and 1 from J, leaving 12 bases between them. CDR3 bases: TGTGCCAGCTCTTCTTCGTCAGGGAACACTGAAGCTTTCTTT. Protein: CASSSSSGNTEAFF.